The T cell receptor beta chain under discussion was sequenced for a study of CD8 T cells in Susac syndrome. TEMRA cells underwent FACS enrichment and CD8+ and CD4+ T cells underwent negative isolation. RNA amounts of about 0.5 to 1 ug underwent reverse transcription with random hexamers. An immunoSEQ multiplex PCR amplified TCR beta CDR3 over 54 Vbeta and 13 Jbeta. MiXCR was run by TCRdb on the immunoSEQ multiplex PCR reads, yielding one entry per CDR3 protein. The repertoire holds 150,000 to 200,000 distinct CDR3 sequences, roughly 95% seen once, with around 0.1% in the top ten. V gave up 7 bases and J gave up 5 bases, with 9 bases separating them. Germline V gene sequence: CDR1 GTSNPN, CDR2 SVGIG (reference sequence). This CDR3 comprises 10 residues. This clonotype appeared a single time.

The receptor's source is a human donor with Susac syndrome. The sequenced sample consisted of CD4+ T cells from PBMCs. This chain uses TRBV30 with TRBJ2-7, with no clear D. This CDR3 reads CALGLNEQYF. The CDR3 region has the DNA TGTGCCTTAGGCCTCAACGAGCAGTACTTC. The full variable domain, in which reference TRBV30 and TRBJ2-7 provide the parts outside the CDR3, is SQTIHQWPATLVQPVGSPLSLECTVEGTSNPNLYWYRQAAGRGLQLLFYSVGIGQISSEVPQNLSASRPQDRQFILSSKKLLLSDSGFYLCALGLNEQYFGPGTRLTVT.